Shown below are 25 T cell receptor beta chains from a single sample sequenced in a study of T cells after yellow fever vaccination. A single record per CDR3 protein comes from TCRdb applying MiXCR to the 5' RACE reads. The table lists under 250,000 distinct CDR3 sequences, 3.2% of them singletons. Specimen: CD4+ T cells sorted from PBMCs, collected 10 days after the yellow fever booster vaccination. The origin of the receptors is a man between 18 and 29 years old who received the YFV17D yellow fever vaccine.

The chain has TRBV5-1 and TRBJ2-5, with a possible D match to TRBD1 (6 bases). V dropped 2 bases and J dropped 2 bases, with 10 bases sitting between them. The CDR3 length is 14 residues. The germline gives CDR1 SGHRS, CDR2 YFSETQ. CDR3 in amino acids: CASSFGTLQETQYF. In DNA, the CDR3 is TGCGCCAGCAGCTTCGGGACACTGCAAGAGACCCAGTACTTC.

This clonotype was found many times. The chain couples TRBV5-1 to TRBJ2-7; D call uncertain. V lost 2 bases to trimming and J lost 3 bases, with 9 bases between them. Germline-derived CDR1 and CDR2 are SGHRS and YFSETQ. The CDR3 contains 13 residues. The CDR3 protein is CASSFGECYEQYV. CDR3 nucleotide sequence: TGCGCCAGCAGCTTTGGGGAATGCTACGAGCAGTACGTC.

The chain couples TRBV20-1 to TRBJ1-1, with D hard to call. V shed 3 bases and J shed 4 bases, with 15 bases lying between them. There are 14 residues in the CDR3. Looked up from germline, CDR1 is DFQATT and CDR2 is SNEGSKA (reference sequence). The CDR3 protein is CSASVRSEGTEAFF. DNA of the CDR3: TGCAGTGCTAGTGTAAGGTCTGAGGGCACTGAAGCTTTCTTT.

The chain carries TRBV5-1 and TRBJ2-5; D is ambiguous. The ends were cut back, 5 bases at V and 2 bases at J, with 10 bases in the middle. CDR1 and CDR2 (germline): SGHRS, YFSETQ. The CDR3 is 13 residues long. For the CDR3, the DNA is TGCGCCAGCAGGGACGGGCGGCAAGAGACCCAGTACTTC. This codes for CASRDGRQETQYF.

This clonotype was detected ten times or more. This chain uses TRBV10-3 with TRBJ1-1; TRBD1 is a possible D gene (5 bases). Germline CDR1 and CDR2: ENHRY and SYGVKD. V was clipped by 0 bases and J by 5 bases, with 16 bases between them. The CDR3 runs to 16 residues. CDR3 DNA: TGTGCCATCAGTGAGTCTTATCAGGGAGCGGGAACTGAAGCTTTCTTT. Translation gives CAISESYQGAGTEAFF.

This clonotype was counted at least ten times. The rearrangement links TRBV4-2 to TRBJ1-1, with no clear D. The CDR3 sequence is 14 residues long. The ends were cut back, 0 bases at V and 6 bases at J, with 11 bases in the middle. From germline, CDR1 is LGHNA and CDR2 YNFKEQ. CDR3 in amino acids: CASSQDRGKAEAFF. For the CDR3, the DNA is TGTGCCAGCAGCCAAGATCGAGGAAAGGCTGAAGCTTTCTTT.

This clonotype was seen only a few times. The V and J genes are TRBV6-1 and TRBJ1-6; TRBD1 matches at 7 bases. The CDR3 has 14 amino acids. Germline trimming cut 5 bases from V and 15 bases from J; bases unmatched to any gene: 13. Germline CDR1 MNHNS, CDR2 SASEGT. The CDR3, as DNA: TGTGCCAGCAGTAGGACAGGCCCCCTTCCTCTCCTCCACTTT. It encodes CASSRTGPLPLLHF.

CDR3 bases: TGTGCCAGCAGCTTGTTGGTGAACACTGAAGCTTTCTTT. It is translated as CASSLLVNTEAFF. J is TRBJ1-1 and V is TRBV11-3; D not certain. The CDR3 spans 13 residues. Germline V gene lookup returns CDR1 SGHNT and CDR2 YENEEA. Trimming took 3 bases from V and 0 from J, leaving 5 bases between them.

This clonotype appeared many times. The chain employs TRBV7-9 and TRBJ2-5, with D perhaps TRBD1 (6 bases). The CDR3 is 14 residues long. CDR1 is SEHNR, CDR2 FQNEAQ, per germline (reference sequence). Deletions cut 6 bases from V and 1 base from J, with 12 bases between. The CDR3 is CASRKTGPQETQYF. Here the CDR3 DNA reads TGTGCCAGCAGAAAGACAGGACCCCAAGAGACCCAGTACTTC.

This clonotype came up a few times. The chain couples TRBV27 to TRBJ2-3; 9 bases match TRBD2. The germline V gene encodes CDR1 MNHEY and CDR2 SMNVEV (reference sequence). This CDR3 is built from 14 residues. V shed 3 bases, J shed 6 bases, and the junction held 4 bases outside the gene matches. The CDR3 nucleotides are TGTGCCAGCAGTTTCGTAGCGGGGGTGGATACGCAGTATTTT. Its translation is CASSFVAGVDTQYF.

The table lists this clonotype with a few counts. This chain uses TRBV7-3 with TRBJ1-1, with D maybe TRBD1 (5 bases). The CDR3 sequence is 15 residues long. Trimming took off 7 bases at V and 1 base at J, with 16 bases between the two ends. The V gene's germline CDR1 is SGHTA and CDR2 FQGTGA. Here the CDR3 reads CASTLGGIGNTEAFF. CDR3 sequence (DNA): TGTGCCAGCACCTTGGGGGGGATCGGGAACACTGAAGCTTTCTTT.

This clonotype was observed a few times. V and J are TRBV4-3 and TRBJ2-2; D gene unclear. The germline V gene has CDR1 LGHNA and CDR2 YSLEER. This CDR3 comprises 17 residues. V was clipped by 1 base and J by 5 bases, with 17 bases between them. DNA for the CDR3: TGCGCCAGCAGCCAAGGGGGTACAGACCAATCAACCGGGGAGCTGTTTTTT. This sequence encodes CASSQGGTDQSTGELFF.

This clonotype appeared a few times. The rearrangement links TRBV7-2 to TRBJ2-5; D is unclear. V was cut by 5 bases and J by 2 bases, with 12 bases left in between. This CDR3 is built from 14 residues. In germline, CDR1 is SGHTA, CDR2 FQGNSA. The CDR3 here is CASSPRFGQETQYF. The DNA for the CDR3 is TGTGCCAGCAGCCCCCGTTTTGGGCAAGAGACCCAGTACTTC.

The V and J genes are TRBV4-3 and TRBJ2-1; the match to TRBD2 covers 10 bases. The CDR3 sequence is 16 residues long. V shed 4 bases, J shed 8 bases, and the junction held 11 bases outside the gene matches. CDR1 and CDR2 from the germline V gene are LGHNA and YSLEER. CDR3 bases: TGCGCCAGCAGCCGGTCTAGCGGGGGTATTGATTATGAGCAGTTCTTC. This translates into CASSRSSGGIDYEQFF.

This clonotype was detected many times. The chain links TRBV7-2 to TRBJ2-2; tentative D call: TRBD2 (6 bases). The germline V gene has CDR1 SGHTA and CDR2 FQGNSA. V lost 3 bases, J lost 8 bases, and 10 bases lay in between. The CDR3 length is 13 residues. The CDR3 loop is CASSFMGRGELFF. The CDR3 nucleotides read TGTGCCAGCAGCTTCATGGGGAGGGGGGAGCTGTTTTTT.

In this sample, this clonotype turned up a few times. This chain connects TRBV5-1 to TRBJ2-3, with TRBD1 matching 7 bases. The CDR3 loop spans 16 amino acids. Per the germline V gene, CDR1 is SGHRS and CDR2 is YFSETQ. Trimming at V came to 3 bases and at J to 2 bases, leaving 9 bases not matched to a gene. The DNA for the CDR3 is TGCGCCAGCAGCTCCGGGACAGCAAGACCCACAGATACGCAGTATTTT. It translates to CASSSGTARPTDTQYF.

Only a few counts were recorded for this clonotype. The chain combines TRBV9 with TRBJ1-1, with D possibly being TRBD1 (5 bases). With 4 bases removed from V and 5 bases from J, the gap between germline ends came to 15 bases. The CDR3 loop spans 14 amino acids. Per germline, CDR1 SGDLS and CDR2 YYNGEE. The CDR3 spells CASSFDGGGTEAFF. DNA of the CDR3: TGTGCCAGCAGCTTCGACGGTGGGGGAACTGAAGCTTTCTTT. The whole variable domain, remainder taken from reference TRBV9 and TRBJ1-1, is DSGVTQTPKHLITATGQRVTLRCSPRSGDLSVYWYQQSLDQGLQFLIQYYNGEERAKGNILERFSAQQFPDLHSELNLSSLELGDSALYFCASSFDGGGTEAFFGQGTRLTVV.

The rearrangement links TRBV18 to TRBJ1-6, with no clear D. V lost 1 base and J lost 9, with 10 bases in between. CDR1 is KGHSH and CDR2 is LQKENI in the germline V gene. CDR3 size: 14 residues. The CDR3, as DNA: TGTGCCAGCTCACCACAGGGCATCAGTTCACCCCTCCACTTT. This sequence encodes CASSPQGISSPLHF.

The table lists this clonotype with a few counts. This chain links TRBV28 with TRBJ1-2, with 9 bases lining up with TRBD1. Germline assignment: CDR1 MDHEN and CDR2 SYDVKM. CDR3 length: 13 residues. Trimming at V came to 5 bases and at J to 6 bases, leaving 4 bases not matched to a gene. This CDR3 is CASSKYRGHGYTF. CDR3 DNA: TGTGCCAGCAGTAAATACAGGGGGCATGGCTACACCTTC.

This clonotype turned up a few times. This chain joins TRBV9 and TRBJ1-2, with 9 bases matching TRBD1. CDR1 SGDLS and CDR2 YYNGEE come from the germline V gene. J gave up 7 bases and V 4 bases, and 8 bases lay outside the gene matches. This CDR3 comprises 14 residues. The CDR3: CASSKDTGGAGYTF. The CDR3 DNA follows: TGTGCCAGCAGCAAAGATACAGGGGGCGCTGGCTACACCTTC.

This clonotype was detected only a few times. The chain is built from TRBV20-1 and TRBJ2-2, with D unresolved. Germline V CDR1 and CDR2: DFQATT, SNEGSKA (reference sequence). The CDR3 consists of 17 residues. The V end was cut by 0 bases, the J end by 4 bases, with 18 bases between. The CDR3 reads CSARDQRRDHGTGELFF. The CDR3 coding sequence is TGCAGTGCTAGAGATCAGAGGCGAGACCACGGCACCGGGGAGCTGTTTTTT.

This clonotype was seen at least ten times. The J gene is TRBJ2-2, the V gene TRBV7-2; D ambiguous. V was cut by 5 bases and J by 3 bases, with 10 bases left in between. The germline V gene encodes CDR1 SGHTA and CDR2 FQGNSA. The CDR3 is 14 residues long. This CDR3 reads CASSVGPDTGELFF. CDR3 nucleotide sequence: TGTGCCAGCAGCGTAGGGCCGGACACCGGGGAGCTGTTTTTT.

This clonotype has ten or more counts. V and J are TRBV5-1 and TRBJ1-4, with TRBD1 identical over 10 bases. The CDR3 has 18 amino acids. Trimming removed 5 bases from V and 4 bases from J; junction bases left unmatched: 14. Per germline, CDR1 SGHRS and CDR2 YFSETQ. The CDR3 nucleotides read TGCGCCAGCAGTTACTCCGGGACAGGGGATAGCATTAATGAAAAACTGTTTTTT. Residues: CASSYSGTGDSINEKLFF.

This clonotype was recorded many times. The gene calls are TRBV7-2 and TRBJ2-3; 8 bases agree with TRBD2. This CDR3 comprises 16 residues. Trimming at V came to 6 bases and at J to 1 base, leaving 9 bases not matched to a gene. Per the germline V gene, CDR1 is SGHTA and CDR2 is FQGNSA. The CDR3: CASRSAGLAGTDTQYF. The CDR3 nucleotides read TGTGCCAGCAGGTCAGCTGGACTAGCCGGCACAGATACGCAGTATTTT.

In this sample, this clonotype turned up many times. The chain combines TRBV5-1 with TRBJ2-3, with 8 positions matching TRBD2. The germline V gene encodes CDR1 SGHRS and CDR2 YFSETQ. Germline trimming cut 3 bases from V and 4 bases from J; bases unmatched to any gene: 13. The CDR3 has 17 amino acids. The CDR3 loop reads CASSSSGIAGYADTQYF. The CDR3 DNA is TGCGCCAGCAGCTCCTCTGGGATAGCGGGATACGCAGATACGCAGTATTTT.